The next 21 T cell receptor beta chains were all read from a single sample in a study of response to subunit inactivated influenza vaccine. TCRdb redid the calling of the RT-PCR reads with MiXCR, one entry per CDR3 protein. Of about 520,000 distinct CDR3 sequences listed, 25% are singletons. Specimen: CD4+ T cells sorted from PBMCs, collected 4 to 6 days after vaccination. The origin of the receptors is a man in his fifties or sixties who received an inactivated influenza vaccine.

This clonotype was counted between two and nine times. The rearrangement links TRBV7-8 to TRBJ2-6; D ambiguous. Trimming removed 0 bases from V and 3 bases from J, with 9 bases in between. Germline V CDR1 and CDR2: SGHVS, FQNEAQ. This CDR3 has 16 residues. The DNA for the CDR3 is TGTGCCAGCAGCTTAGCGCTTTCAGGTGGGGCCAACGTCCTGACTTTC. Residues: CASSLALSGGANVLTF.

This clonotype was seen a few times. The chain couples TRBV5-1 to TRBJ1-1; D might be TRBD1 (5 bases). Trimming took 1 base from V and 6 from J, leaving 13 bases between them. CDR3 size: 14 residues. Looked up from germline, CDR1 is SGHRS and CDR2 is YFSETQ. In DNA form, the CDR3 reads TGCGCCAGCAGCTTGCGATCTGGGGCGGCTGAAGCTTTCTTT. Amino acids: CASSLRSGAAEAFF.

There are many counts of this clonotype. The chain is built from TRBV18 and TRBJ2-2; 9 positions agree with TRBD2. There are 15 residues in the CDR3. After removal of 3 bases from V and 3 bases from J, the junction contained 2 bases not matched to a gene. Germline V gene data show CDR1 as KGHSH and CDR2 as LQKENI. CDR3 protein: CASSPGLADTGELFF. CDR3 bases: TGTGCCAGCTCACCGGGACTAGCAGACACCGGGGAGCTGTTTTTT.

This CDR3 is CATSDFNNEQFF. In nucleotides, the CDR3 is TGTGCCACCAGTGATTTCAACAATGAGCAGTTCTTC. This chain links TRBV24-1 with TRBJ2-1; D gene unclear. Trimming removed 1 base at V and 5 bases at J, with 2 bases between. The germline V gene encodes CDR1 KGHDR and CDR2 SFDVKD. The CDR3 runs to 12 residues.

The chain uses TRBV20-1 and TRBJ2-7, with D maybe TRBD2 (6 bases). The germline V and J ends were trimmed by 3 bases and 1 base, with 16 bases remaining between them. The CDR3 extends over 15 amino acids. Germline V lookup: CDR1 DFQATT, CDR2 SNEGSKA (reference sequence). This CDR3 is CSASRGGPISYEQYF. The CDR3 DNA reads as TGCAGTGCTAGTCGAGGAGGGCCAATATCCTACGAGCAGTACTTC.

This clonotype turned up a few times. The chain couples TRBV7-9 to TRBJ2-1; a possible D gene is TRBD2 (6 bases). The CDR3 contains 14 residues. Trimming took 4 bases from V and 8 from J, leaving 15 bases between them. Germline V lookup: CDR1 SEHNR, CDR2 FQNEAQ (reference sequence). Written as DNA, the CDR3 is TGTGCCAGCAGCTCAGGGACTCCCTCCGATGAGCAGTTCTTC. This codes for CASSSGTPSDEQFF. The full variable domain, rest sourced from reference TRBV7-9 and TRBJ2-1, is DTGVSQNPRHKITKRGQNVTFRCDPISEHNRLYWYRQTLGQGPEFLTYFQNEAQLEKSRLLSDRFSAERPKGSFSTLEIQRTEQGDSAMYLCASSSGTPSDEQFFGPGTRLTVL.

The sample holds a few counts of this clonotype. J is TRBJ2-3 and V is TRBV20-1; 12 nucleotides align to TRBD2. CDR3 length: 16 residues. Unmatched junction bases numbered 6, after V lost 1 base and J lost 4 bases. Germline lookup yields CDR1 DFQATT and CDR2 SNEGSKA (reference sequence). The CDR3 coding sequence is TGCAGTGCTAGAGGACTAGCGGGAGTTTGGGCAGATACGCAGTATTTT. This translates into CSARGLAGVWADTQYF.

This clonotype was recorded at least ten times. The chain has TRBV7-2 and TRBJ2-4; D ambiguous. There are 16 residues in the CDR3. V gave up 1 base and J gave up 3 bases, with 13 bases separating them. Germline V gene data show CDR1 as SGHTA and CDR2 as FQGNSA. CDR3 sequence reads: CASSLGWGRSKNIQYF. In DNA form, the CDR3 reads TGTGCCAGCAGCTTAGGTTGGGGTCGAAGCAAAAACATTCAGTACTTC.

This clonotype appeared a few times. The chain is built from TRBV29-1 and TRBJ2-2; 9 positions agree with TRBD2. V lost 4 bases to trimming and J lost 5 bases; unmatched junction nucleotides: 14. CDR3 size: 17 residues. The germline V gene encodes CDR1 SQVTM and CDR2 ANQGSEA. CDR3 residues: CSVVLERGVQGTGELFF. In DNA form, the CDR3 reads TGCAGCGTTGTGCTGGAGCGGGGGGTCCAGGGTACCGGGGAGCTGTTTTTT.

This clonotype was picked up many times. The gene calls are TRBV18 and TRBJ2-7, with 11 bases aligning to TRBD1. This CDR3 is built from 14 residues. CDR1 is KGHSH and CDR2 is LQKENI in the germline V gene. The V gene end was trimmed by 8 bases and the J gene end by 4 bases; junction bases not matched to a gene: 7. The CDR3: CASSPGTGGYEQYF. CDR3 nucleotides: TGTGCCAGCAGCCCCGGGACAGGGGGTTACGAGCAGTACTTC.

This clonotype was observed once. The genes are TRBV20-1 and TRBJ2-5; D is tentatively TRBD1 or TRBD2 (5 bases each). The V end lost 0 bases, the J end lost 4 bases, and 15 bases lay between the germline ends. The CDR3 spans 15 residues. Germline values: CDR1 DFQATT, CDR2 SNEGSKA (reference sequence). CDR3 DNA sequence: TGCAGTGCTAGAGATTTGGTTGGGGGAATAGAGACCCAGTACTTC. It specifies CSARDLVGGIETQYF.

This clonotype has only a few counts. The rearrangement joins TRBV6-2 or TRBV6-3 to TRBJ2-7; TRBD2 aligns across 7 bases. The V and J ends lost 7 bases and 0 bases, in that order; junction bases with no gene match: 6. In germline, CDR1 is MNHEY, CDR2 SVGEGT. The CDR3 consists of 14 residues. As DNA, the CDR3 is TGTGCCAGCACCAGGGCGGGGGACTCCTACGAGCAGTACTTC. Its protein product is CASTRAGDSYEQYF.

The gene calls are TRBV6-6 and TRBJ1-4; D remains ambiguous. CDR1 is MNHNY, CDR2 SVGAGI, per germline (reference sequence). V was shortened by 7 bases and J by 8 bases, with 14 bases between the two germline ends. CDR3 size: 13 residues. The DNA of the CDR3 is TGTGCCAGCACCTCTCGACTCGGAGAAAAACTGTTTTTT. It encodes CASTSRLGEKLFF.

The chain uses TRBV5-6 and TRBJ1-5; the D is unclear. With 0 bases removed from V and 3 bases from J, the gap between germline ends came to 7 bases. From germline, CDR1 is SGHDT and CDR2 YYEEEE. This CDR3 region has 14 residues. CDR3: CASSLESANQPQHF. The DNA for the CDR3 is TGTGCCAGCAGCTTGGAGTCTGCCAATCAGCCCCAGCATTTT.

The chain uses TRBV7-2 and TRBJ2-7, with a weak D call TRBD1 (6 bases). Germline V gene data show CDR1 as SGHTA and CDR2 as FQGNSA. The CDR3 spans 13 residues. With 8 bases removed from V and 4 bases from J, the gap between germline ends came to 15 bases. CDR3 in DNA: TGTGCCAGCTCCCGGGACACCTTTTACGAGCAGTACTTC. As protein: CASSRDTFYEQYF.

The chain joins TRBV18 to TRBJ1-5; D call uncertain. The CDR3 is 13 amino acids. V was cut by 2 bases and J by 4 bases, with 6 bases left in between. CDR1 is KGHSH, CDR2 LQKENI, per germline. The CDR3 nucleotides read TGTGCCAGCTCACCAGTGAGGAATCAGCCCCAGCATTTT. Amino acid sequence: CASSPVRNQPQHF.

This clonotype turned up a few times. The chain joins TRBV7-8 to TRBJ2-1, with D hard to call. Trimming pared 1 base from V and 7 bases from J, leaving 8 bases between. CDR1 SGHVS and CDR2 FQNEAQ come from the germline V gene. There are 13 residues in the CDR3. CDR3 DNA: TGTGCCAGCAGCTTAGGTCGCAGGAATGAGCAGTTCTTC. Amino acid sequence: CASSLGRRNEQFF.

The V call is TRBV5-8, the J call TRBJ2-1; maybe TRBD1 (6 bases). CDR1 is SGHTS, CDR2 YDEGEE, per germline. The ends were cut back, 4 bases at V and 4 bases at J, with 15 bases in the middle. CDR3 length: 15 residues. CDR3 protein: CASSTRGNDYNEQFF. The CDR3 DNA reads as TGTGCCAGCAGCACCAGGGGTAATGATTACAATGAGCAGTTCTTC.

The chain has TRBV18 and TRBJ2-3, with TRBD2 matching 9 bases. CDR1 and CDR2 (germline): KGHSH, LQKENI. Trimming took 2 bases from V and 2 from J; bases not matched to a gene: 5. This CDR3 is 16 amino acids long. CDR3 DNA: TGTGCCAGCTCACCATCTAGCGGGGTATCCACAGATACGCAGTATTTT. Translation gives CASSPSSGVSTDTQYF. Together with reference TRBV18 and TRBJ2-3, the CDR3 gives the full variable domain: NAGVMQNPRHLVRRRGQEARLRCSPMKGHSHVYWYRQLPEEGLKFMVYLQKENIIDESGMPKERFSAEFPKEGPSILRIQQVVRGDSAAYFCASSPSSGVSTDTQYFGPGTRLTVL.

This clonotype was counted a few times. The CDR3 protein is CAIPKGTEAFF. CDR3 sequence (DNA): TGTGCCATCCCCAAAGGGACTGAAGCTTTCTTT. The gene calls are TRBV6-5 and TRBJ1-1; no firm D call. The V and J ends lost 10 bases and 5 bases respectively, with 11 bases between them. Germline CDR1 is MNHEY and CDR2 is SVGAGI. The CDR3 loop spans 11 amino acids.

V is TRBV5-1 and J is TRBJ1-2; 8 positions agree with TRBD1. CDR3 length: 14 amino acids. Germline V gene data show CDR1 as SGHRS and CDR2 as YFSETQ. V shed 0 bases and J 3 bases; nucleotides not matched to a gene: 1. CDR3 region: CASSLDRGDYGYTF. DNA for the CDR3: TGCGCCAGCAGCTTGGACAGGGGGGACTATGGCTACACCTTC.